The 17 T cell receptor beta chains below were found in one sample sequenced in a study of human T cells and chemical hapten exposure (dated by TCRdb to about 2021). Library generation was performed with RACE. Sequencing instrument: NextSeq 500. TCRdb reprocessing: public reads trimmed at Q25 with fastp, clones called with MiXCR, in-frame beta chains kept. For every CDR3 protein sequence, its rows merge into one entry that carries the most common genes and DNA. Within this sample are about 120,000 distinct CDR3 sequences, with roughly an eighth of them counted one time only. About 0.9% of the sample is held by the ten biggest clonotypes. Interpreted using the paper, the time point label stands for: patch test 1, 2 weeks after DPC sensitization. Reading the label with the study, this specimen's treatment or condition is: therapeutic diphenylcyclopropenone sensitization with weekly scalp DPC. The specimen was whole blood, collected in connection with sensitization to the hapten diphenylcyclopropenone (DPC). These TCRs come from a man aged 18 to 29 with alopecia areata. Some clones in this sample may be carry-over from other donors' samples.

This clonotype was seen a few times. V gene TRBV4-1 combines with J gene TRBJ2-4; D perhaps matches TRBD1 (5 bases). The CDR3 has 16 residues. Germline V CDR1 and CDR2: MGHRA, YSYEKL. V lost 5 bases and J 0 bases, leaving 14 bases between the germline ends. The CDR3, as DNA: TGCGCCAGCAGCGCGCAGGGTCGCGGAGCCAAAAACATTCAGTACTTC. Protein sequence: CASSAQGRGAKNIQYF.

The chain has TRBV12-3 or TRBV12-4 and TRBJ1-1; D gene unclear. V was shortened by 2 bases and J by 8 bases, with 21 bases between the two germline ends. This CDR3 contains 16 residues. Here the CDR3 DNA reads TGTGCCAGCAGTTTACAACGACGGAGACTTAGGAAGGAAGCTTTCTTT. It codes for CASSLQRRRLRKEAFF.

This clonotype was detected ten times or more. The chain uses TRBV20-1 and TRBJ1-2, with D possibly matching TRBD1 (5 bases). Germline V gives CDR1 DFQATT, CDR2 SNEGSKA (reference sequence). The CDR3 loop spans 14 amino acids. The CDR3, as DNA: TGCAGCGCCCCCCGGGACCTCAAGGATTATGGCTACACCTTC. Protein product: CSAPRDLKDYGYTF.

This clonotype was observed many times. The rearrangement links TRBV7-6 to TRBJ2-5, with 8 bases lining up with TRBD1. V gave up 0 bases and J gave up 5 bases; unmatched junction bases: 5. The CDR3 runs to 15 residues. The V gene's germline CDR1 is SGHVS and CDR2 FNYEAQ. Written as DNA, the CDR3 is TGTGCCAGCAGCTTAGCGGCAGGGGGCCGTGAGACCCAGTACTTC. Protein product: CASSLAAGGRETQYF.

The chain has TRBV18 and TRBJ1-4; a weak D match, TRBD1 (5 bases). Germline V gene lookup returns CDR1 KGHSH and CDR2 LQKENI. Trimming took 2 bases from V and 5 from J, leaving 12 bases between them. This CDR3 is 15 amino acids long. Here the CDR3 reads CASSPGEGQNEKLFF. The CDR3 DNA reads TGTGCCAGCTCACCAGGGGAGGGGCAGAATGAAAAACTGTTTTTT.

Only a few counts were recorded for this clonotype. The CDR3 sequence: CASRALAGGYTF. The CDR3 region has the DNA TGTGCCAGCAGAGCCCTGGCGGGTGGCTACACCTTC. The chain is built from TRBV28 and TRBJ1-2; D call uncertain. This CDR3 spans 12 amino acids. The ends were cut back, 6 bases at V and 7 bases at J, with 12 bases in the middle. CDR1 is MDHEN and CDR2 is SYDVKM in the germline V gene.

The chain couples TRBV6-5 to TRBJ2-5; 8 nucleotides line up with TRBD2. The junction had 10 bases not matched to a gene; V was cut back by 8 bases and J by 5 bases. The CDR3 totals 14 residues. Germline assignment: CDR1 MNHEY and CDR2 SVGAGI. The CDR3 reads CASSRSGGYETQYF. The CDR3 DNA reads TGTGCCAGCTCGAGAAGCGGGGGTTACGAGACCCAGTACTTC.

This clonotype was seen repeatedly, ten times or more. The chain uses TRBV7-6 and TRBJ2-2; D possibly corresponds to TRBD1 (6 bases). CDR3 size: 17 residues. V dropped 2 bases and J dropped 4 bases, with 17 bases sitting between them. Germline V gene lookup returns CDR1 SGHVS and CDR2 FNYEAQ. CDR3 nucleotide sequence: TGTGCCAGCAGCTTACTTCTGCTGGGGGCGAGCACCGGGGAGCTGTTTTTT. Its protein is CASSLLLLGASTGELFF.

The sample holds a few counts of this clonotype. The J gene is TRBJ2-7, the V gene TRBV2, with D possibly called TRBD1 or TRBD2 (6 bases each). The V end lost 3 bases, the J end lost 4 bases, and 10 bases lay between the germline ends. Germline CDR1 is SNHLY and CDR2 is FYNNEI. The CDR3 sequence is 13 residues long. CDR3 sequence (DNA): TGTGCCAGCAGTGACGGGGGCGCTTACGAGCAGTACTTC. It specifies CASSDGGAYEQYF.

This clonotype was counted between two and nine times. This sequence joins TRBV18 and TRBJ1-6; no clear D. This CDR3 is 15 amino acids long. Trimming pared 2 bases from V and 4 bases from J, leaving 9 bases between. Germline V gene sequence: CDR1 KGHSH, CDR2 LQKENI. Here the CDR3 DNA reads TGTGCCAGCTCACCATCCAGGCCTTATAATTCACCCCTCCACTTT. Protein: CASSPSRPYNSPLHF.

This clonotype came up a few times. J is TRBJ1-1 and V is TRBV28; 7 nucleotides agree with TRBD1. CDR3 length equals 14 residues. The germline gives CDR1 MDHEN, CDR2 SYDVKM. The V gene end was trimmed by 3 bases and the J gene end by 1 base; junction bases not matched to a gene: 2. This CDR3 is CASSFTGANTEAFF. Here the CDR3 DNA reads TGTGCCAGCAGTTTTACAGGGGCGAACACTGAAGCTTTCTTT. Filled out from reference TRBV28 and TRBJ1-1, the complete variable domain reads DVKVTQSSRYLVKRTGEKVFLECVQDMDHENMFWYRQDPGLGLRLIYFSYDVKMKEKGDIPEGYSVSREKKERFSLILESASTNQTSMYLCASSFTGANTEAFFGQGTRLTVV.

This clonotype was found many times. As DNA, the CDR3 is TGTGCCAGCAGCCCAACTAGCGGCAGCACAGATACGCAGTATTTT. Translated: CASSPTSGSTDTQYF. The V call is TRBV3-1, the J call TRBJ2-3, with 8 bases that match TRBD2. Trimming cost V 4 bases and J 0 bases; bases outside gene matches: 3. The germline gives CDR1 LGHDT, CDR2 YNNKEL (reference sequence). The CDR3 extends over 15 amino acids.

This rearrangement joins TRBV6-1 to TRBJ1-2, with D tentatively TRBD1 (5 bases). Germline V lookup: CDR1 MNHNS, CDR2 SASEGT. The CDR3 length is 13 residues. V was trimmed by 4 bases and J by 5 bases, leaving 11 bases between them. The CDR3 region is CASSGGRVYGYTF. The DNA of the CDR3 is TGTGCCAGCAGTGGGGGGAGGGTTTATGGCTACACCTTC.

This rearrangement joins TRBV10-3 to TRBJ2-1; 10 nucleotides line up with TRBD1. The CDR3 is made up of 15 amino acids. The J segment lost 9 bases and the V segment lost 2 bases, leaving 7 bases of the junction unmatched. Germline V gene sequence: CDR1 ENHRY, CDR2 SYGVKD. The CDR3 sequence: CAISEEDRGNGEQFF. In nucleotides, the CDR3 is TGTGCCATCAGTGAGGAGGACAGGGGGAATGGTGAGCAGTTCTTC.

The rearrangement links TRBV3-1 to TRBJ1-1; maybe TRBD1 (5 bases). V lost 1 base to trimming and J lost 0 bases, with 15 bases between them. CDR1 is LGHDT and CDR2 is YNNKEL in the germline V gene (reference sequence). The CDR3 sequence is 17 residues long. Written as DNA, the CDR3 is TGTGCCAGCAGCCAAGTGGGGTATACGGGGGTGAACACTGAAGCTTTCTTT. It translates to CASSQVGYTGVNTEAFF.

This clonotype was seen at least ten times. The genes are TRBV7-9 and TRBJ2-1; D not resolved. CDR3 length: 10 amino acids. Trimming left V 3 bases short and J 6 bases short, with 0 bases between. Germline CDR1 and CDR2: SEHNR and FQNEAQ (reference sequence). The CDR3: CASSFNEQFF. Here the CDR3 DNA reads TGTGCCAGCAGCTTCAATGAGCAGTTCTTC.

This CDR3 reads CASSYPYKMWTEAFF. The CDR3 DNA reads as TGTGCCAGCAGCTACCCCTATAAAATGTGGACTGAAGCTTTCTTT. V usage is TRBV7-9 and J usage is TRBJ1-1; D is unclear. The CDR3 contains 15 residues. Trimming stripped 4 bases from V and 5 bases from J, with 17 bases between. The germline gives CDR1 SEHNR, CDR2 FQNEAQ (reference sequence). Supplemented by reference TRBV7-9 and TRBJ1-1, the full variable domain reads DTGVSQNPRHKITKRGQNVTFRCDPISEHNRLYWYRQTLGQGPEFLTYFQNEAQLEKSRLLSDRFSAERPKGSFSTLEIQRTEQGDSAMYLCASSYPYKMWTEAFFGQGTRLTVV.